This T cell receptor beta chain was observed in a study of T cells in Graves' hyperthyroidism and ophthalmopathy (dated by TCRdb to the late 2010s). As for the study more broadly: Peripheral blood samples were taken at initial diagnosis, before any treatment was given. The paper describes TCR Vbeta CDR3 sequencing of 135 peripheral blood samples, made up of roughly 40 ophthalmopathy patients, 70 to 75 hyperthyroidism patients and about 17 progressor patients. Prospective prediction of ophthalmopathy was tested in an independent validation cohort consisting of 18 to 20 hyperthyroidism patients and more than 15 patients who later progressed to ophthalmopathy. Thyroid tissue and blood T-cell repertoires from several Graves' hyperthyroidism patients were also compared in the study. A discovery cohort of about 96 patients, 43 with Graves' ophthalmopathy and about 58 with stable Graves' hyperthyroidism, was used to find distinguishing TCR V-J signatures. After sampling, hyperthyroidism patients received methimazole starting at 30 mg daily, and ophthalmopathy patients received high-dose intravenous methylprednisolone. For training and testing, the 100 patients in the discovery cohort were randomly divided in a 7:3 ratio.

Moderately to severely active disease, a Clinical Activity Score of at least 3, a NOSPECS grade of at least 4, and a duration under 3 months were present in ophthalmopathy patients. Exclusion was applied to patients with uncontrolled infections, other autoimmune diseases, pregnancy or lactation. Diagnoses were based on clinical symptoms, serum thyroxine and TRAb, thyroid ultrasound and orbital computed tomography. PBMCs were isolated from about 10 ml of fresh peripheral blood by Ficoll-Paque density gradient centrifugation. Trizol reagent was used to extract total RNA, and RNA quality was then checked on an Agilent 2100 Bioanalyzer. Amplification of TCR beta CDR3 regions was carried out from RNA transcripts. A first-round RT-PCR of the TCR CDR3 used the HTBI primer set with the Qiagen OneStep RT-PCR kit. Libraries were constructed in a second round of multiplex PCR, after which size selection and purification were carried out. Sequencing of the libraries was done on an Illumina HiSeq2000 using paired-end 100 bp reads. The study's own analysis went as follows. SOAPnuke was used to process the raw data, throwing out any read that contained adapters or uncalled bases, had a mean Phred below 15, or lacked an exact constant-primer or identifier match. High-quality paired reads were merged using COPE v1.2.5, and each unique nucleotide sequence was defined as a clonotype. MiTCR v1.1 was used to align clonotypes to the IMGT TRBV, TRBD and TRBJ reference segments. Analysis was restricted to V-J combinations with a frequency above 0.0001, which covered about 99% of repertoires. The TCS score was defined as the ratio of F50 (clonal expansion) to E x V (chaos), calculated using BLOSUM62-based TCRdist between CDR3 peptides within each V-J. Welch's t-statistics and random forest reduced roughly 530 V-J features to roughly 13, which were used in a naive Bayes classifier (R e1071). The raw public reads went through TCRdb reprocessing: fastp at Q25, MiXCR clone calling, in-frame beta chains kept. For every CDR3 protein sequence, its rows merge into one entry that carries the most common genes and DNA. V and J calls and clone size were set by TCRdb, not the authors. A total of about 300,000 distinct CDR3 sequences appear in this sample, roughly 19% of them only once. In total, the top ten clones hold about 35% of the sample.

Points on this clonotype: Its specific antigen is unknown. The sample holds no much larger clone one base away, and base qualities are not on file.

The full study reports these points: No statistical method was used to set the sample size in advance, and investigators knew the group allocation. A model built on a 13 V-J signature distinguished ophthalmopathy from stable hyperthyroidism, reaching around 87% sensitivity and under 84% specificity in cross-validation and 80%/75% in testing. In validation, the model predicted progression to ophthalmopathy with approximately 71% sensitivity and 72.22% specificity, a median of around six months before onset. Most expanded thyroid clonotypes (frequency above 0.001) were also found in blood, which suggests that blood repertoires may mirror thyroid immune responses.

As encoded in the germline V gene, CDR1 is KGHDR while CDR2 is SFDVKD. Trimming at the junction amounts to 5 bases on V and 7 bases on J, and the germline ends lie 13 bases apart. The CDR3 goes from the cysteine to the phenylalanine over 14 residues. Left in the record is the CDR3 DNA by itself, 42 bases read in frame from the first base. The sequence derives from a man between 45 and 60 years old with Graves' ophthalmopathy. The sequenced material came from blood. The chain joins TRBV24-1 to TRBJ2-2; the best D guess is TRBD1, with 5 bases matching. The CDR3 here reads CATSARADIGELFF. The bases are TGTGCCACCAGTGCCAGGGCGGACATCGGGGAGCTGTTTTTT.